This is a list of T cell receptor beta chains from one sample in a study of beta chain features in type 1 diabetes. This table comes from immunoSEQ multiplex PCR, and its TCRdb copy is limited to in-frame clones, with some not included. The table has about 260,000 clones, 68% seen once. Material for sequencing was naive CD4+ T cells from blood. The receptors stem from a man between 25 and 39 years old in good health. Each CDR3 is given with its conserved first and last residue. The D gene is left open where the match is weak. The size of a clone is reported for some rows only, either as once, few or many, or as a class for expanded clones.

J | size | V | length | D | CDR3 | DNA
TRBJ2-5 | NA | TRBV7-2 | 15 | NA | CASSAWRDRQETQYF | TGTGCCAGCAGCGCTTGGCGGGACAGACAAGAGACCCAGTACTTC
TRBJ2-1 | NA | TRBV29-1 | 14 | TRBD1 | CSVPGQGRYNEQFF | TGCAGCGTACCGGGACAGGGGCGCTACAATGAGCAGTTCTTC
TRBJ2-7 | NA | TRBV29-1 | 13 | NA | CSVVTHTSYEQYF | TGCAGCGTTGTGACCCACACCTCCTACGAGCAGTACTTC
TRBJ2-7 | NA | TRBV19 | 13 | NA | CASSTGRLGEQYF | TGTGCCAGTAGTACGGGACGTCTGGGAGAGCAGTACTTC
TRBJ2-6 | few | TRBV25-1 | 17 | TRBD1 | CASSIQGAGGLSNVLTF | TGTGCCAGCAGTATACAGGGGGCGGGCGGTTTGTCCAACGTCCTGACTTTC
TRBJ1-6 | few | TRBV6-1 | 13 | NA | CASSTAYNSPLHF | TGTGCCAGCAGCACAGCATATAATTCACCCCTCCACTTT
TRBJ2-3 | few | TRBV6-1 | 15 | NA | CASSVGTWGADTQYF | TGTGCCAGCAGTGTGGGTACCTGGGGGGCAGATACGCAGTATTTT
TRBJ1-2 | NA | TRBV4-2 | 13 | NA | CASSHPGDYGYTF | TGTGCCAGCAGCCATCCAGGAGACTATGGCTACACCTTC
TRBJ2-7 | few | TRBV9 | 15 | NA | CASSVGTTISSEQYF | TGTGCCAGCAGCGTAGGAACGACTATTTCGTCCGAGCAGTACTTC
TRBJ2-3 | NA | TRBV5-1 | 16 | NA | CASSLAVAVGTDTQYF | TGCGCCAGCAGCTTGGCCGTAGCTGTGGGCACAGATACGCAGTATTTT
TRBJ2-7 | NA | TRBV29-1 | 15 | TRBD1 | CSGRKAGGGWYEQYF | TGCAGCGGCCGAAAGGCAGGGGGCGGCTGGTACGAGCAGTACTTC
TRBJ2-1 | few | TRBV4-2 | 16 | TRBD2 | CASSSSGLAVYNEQFF | TGTGCCAGCAGCTCCTCCGGACTAGCGGTTTACAATGAGCAGTTCTTC
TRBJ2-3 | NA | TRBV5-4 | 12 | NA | CASSLNTDTQYF | TGTGCCAGCAGCCTAAACACAGATACGCAGTATTTT
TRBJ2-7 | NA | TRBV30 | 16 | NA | CAWSSGTLDLHYEQYF | TGTGCCTGGAGTTCCGGGACCCTAGATTTGCACTACGAGCAGTACTTC
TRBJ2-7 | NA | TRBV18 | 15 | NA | CASSPGVAISYEQYF | TGTGCCAGCTCACCAGGGGTAGCCATCTCCTACGAGCAGTACTTC
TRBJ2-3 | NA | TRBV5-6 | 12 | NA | CASSATTDTQYF | TGTGCCAGCAGCGCGACCACAGATACGCAGTATTTT
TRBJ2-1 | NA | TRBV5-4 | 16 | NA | CASSLETGFSYNEQFF | TGTGCCAGCAGCTTAGAAACAGGGTTCTCCTACAATGAGCAGTTCTTC
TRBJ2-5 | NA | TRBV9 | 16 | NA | CASSVGPLGGQETQYF | TGTGCCAGCAGCGTAGGCCCCCTAGGGGGACAAGAGACCCAGTACTTC
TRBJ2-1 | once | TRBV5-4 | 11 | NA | CASGSNNEQFF | TGTGCCTCAGGCAGCAACAATGAGCAGTTCTTC
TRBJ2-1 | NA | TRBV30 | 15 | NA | CAWSVRGGVHNEQFF | TGTGCCTGGAGTGTACGGGGCGGGGTCCACAATGAGCAGTTCTTC
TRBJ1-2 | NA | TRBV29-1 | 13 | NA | CSVEAREAGGYTF | TGCAGCGTTGAGGCCAGGGAGGCTGGTGGCTACACCTTC
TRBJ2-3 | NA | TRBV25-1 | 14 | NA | CASSSGHPTDTQYF | TGTGCCAGCAGTTCGGGACATCCAACAGATACGCAGTATTTT
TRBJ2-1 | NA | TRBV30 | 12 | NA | CAWSGLGNEQFF | TGTGCCTGGAGCGGATTGGGAAATGAGCAGTTCTTC
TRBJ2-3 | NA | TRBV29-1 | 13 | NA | CSVDRGVLDTQYF | TGCAGCGTTGATAGGGGGGTCCTGGATACGCAGTATTTT
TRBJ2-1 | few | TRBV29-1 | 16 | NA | CSVASERASSYNEQFF | TGCAGCGTCGCATCCGAGCGGGCGAGCTCCTACAATGAGCAGTTCTTC
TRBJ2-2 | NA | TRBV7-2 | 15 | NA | CASSLEGLNTGELFF | TGTGCCAGCAGCTTAGAGGGGCTAAACACCGGGGAGCTGTTTTTT
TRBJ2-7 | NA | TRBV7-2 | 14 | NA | CASSLEHSSYEQYF | TGTGCCAGCAGCTTAGAGCACAGCTCCTACGAGCAGTACTTC
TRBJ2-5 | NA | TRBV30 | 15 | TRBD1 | CAWSVGGQGRETQYF | TGTGCCTGGAGTGTGGGGGGACAGGGGAGAGAGACCCAGTACTTC
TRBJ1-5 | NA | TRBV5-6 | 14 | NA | CASSLLGVDQPQHF | TGTGCCAGCAGCTTGTTGGGGGTCGATCAGCCCCAGCATTTT
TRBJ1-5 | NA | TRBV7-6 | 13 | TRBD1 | CASSTDRGQPQHF | TGTGCCAGCAGCACGGACAGGGGACAGCCCCAGCATTTT
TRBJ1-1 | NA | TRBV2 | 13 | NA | CASSEYPNTEAFF | TGTGCCAGCAGTGAATACCCGAACACTGAAGCTTTCTTT
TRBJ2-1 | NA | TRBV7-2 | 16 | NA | CASSVTGNKFYNEQFF | TGTGCCAGCAGTGTGACCGGGAATAAGTTCTACAATGAGCAGTTCTTC
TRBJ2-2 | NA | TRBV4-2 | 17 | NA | CASTPKASGPNTGELFF | TGTGCCAGCACCCCAAAGGCGAGCGGGCCGAACACCGGGGAGCTGTTTTTT
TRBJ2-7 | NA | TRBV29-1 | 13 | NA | CSVEDRISYEQYF | TGCAGCGTTGAAGACAGGATTTCCTACGAGCAGTACTTC
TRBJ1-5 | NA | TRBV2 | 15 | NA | CASSADTYSNQPQHF | TGTGCCAGCAGTGCTGACACGTATAGCAATCAGCCCCAGCATTTT
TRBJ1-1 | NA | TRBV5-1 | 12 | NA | CASSLDRDEAFF | TGCGCCAGCAGCTTGGACAGAGACGAAGCTTTCTTT
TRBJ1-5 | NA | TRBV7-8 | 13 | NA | CASSLTERQPQHF | TGTGCCAGCAGCTTAACTGAGCGTCAGCCCCAGCATTTT
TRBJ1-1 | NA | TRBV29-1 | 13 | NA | CSVERAANTEAFF | TGCAGCGTTGAGCGGGCGGCGAACACTGAAGCTTTCTTT
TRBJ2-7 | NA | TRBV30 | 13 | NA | CAWRAMNLYEQYF | TGTGCCTGGAGGGCCATGAACCTCTACGAGCAGTACTTC
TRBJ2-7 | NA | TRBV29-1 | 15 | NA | CSVVWRKRAVHEQYF | TGCAGCGTTGTTTGGAGAAAAAGGGCAGTCCACGAGCAGTACTTC
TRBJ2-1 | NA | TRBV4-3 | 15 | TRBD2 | CASSQLAGPYNEQFF | TGCGCCAGCAGCCAGCTAGCGGGCCCCTACAATGAGCAGTTCTTC
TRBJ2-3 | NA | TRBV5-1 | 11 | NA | CARKRGDTQYF | TGCGCCAGAAAGAGAGGGGATACGCAGTATTTT
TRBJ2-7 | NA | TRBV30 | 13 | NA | CAYGPDSPYEQYF | TGTGCCTACGGGCCGGACTCTCCCTACGAGCAGTACTTC
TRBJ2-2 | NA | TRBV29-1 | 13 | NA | CSVEIQVPGELFF | TGCAGCGTTGAAATTCAGGTCCCCGGGGAGCTGTTTTTT
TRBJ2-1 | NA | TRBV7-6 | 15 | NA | CASSLEGPRPNEQFF | TGTGCCAGCAGCTTAGAAGGCCCACGGCCCAATGAGCAGTTCTTC
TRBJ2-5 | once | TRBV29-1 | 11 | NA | CSVAQEETQYF | TGCAGCGTTGCCCAAGAAGAGACCCAGTACTTC
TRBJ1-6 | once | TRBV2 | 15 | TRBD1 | CASTPGQTYNSPLHF | TGTGCCAGCACTCCGGGACAGACTTATAATTCACCCCTCCACTTT
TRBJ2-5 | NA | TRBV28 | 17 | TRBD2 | CASSAGALAGGAETQYF | TGTGCCAGCAGTGCCGGCGCACTAGCGGGAGGGGCAGAGACCCAGTACTTC
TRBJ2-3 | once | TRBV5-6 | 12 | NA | CASSSRTLAQYF | TGTGCCAGCAGCTCACGCACCTTGGCGCAGTATTTT
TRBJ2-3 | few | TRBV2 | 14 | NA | CASSEGRYTDTQYF | TGTGCCAGCAGTGAAGGCAGGTACACAGATACGCAGTATTTT